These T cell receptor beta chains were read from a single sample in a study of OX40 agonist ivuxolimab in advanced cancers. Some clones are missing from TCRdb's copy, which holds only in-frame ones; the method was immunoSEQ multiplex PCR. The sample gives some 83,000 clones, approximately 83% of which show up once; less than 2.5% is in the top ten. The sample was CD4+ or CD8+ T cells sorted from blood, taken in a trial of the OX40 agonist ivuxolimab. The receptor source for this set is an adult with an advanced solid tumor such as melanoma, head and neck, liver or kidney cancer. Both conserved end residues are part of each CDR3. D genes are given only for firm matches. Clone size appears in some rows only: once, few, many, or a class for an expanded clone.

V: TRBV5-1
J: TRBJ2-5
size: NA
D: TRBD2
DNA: TGCGCCAGCTTATTAACCGGGGGGAAGGGCGAGACCCAGTACTTC
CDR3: CASLLTGGKGETQYF

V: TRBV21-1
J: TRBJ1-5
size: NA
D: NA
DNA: TGTGCCAGCAGCAAAGGGGACAGGATGATCGGCAATCAGCCCCAGCATTTT
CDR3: CASSKGDRMIGNQPQHF

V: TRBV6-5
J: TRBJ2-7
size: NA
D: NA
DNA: TGTGCCAGCAGTTACGACGAAAACCGATACGAGCAGTACTTC
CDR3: CASSYDENRYEQYF

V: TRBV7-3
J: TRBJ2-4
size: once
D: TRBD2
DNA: TGTGCCAGCAGCCCAAGGCCCCCGATAGCGGGGGGGGAAAACATTCAGTACTTC
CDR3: CASSPRPPIAGGENIQYF

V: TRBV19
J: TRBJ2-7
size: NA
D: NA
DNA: TGTGCCAGTAGTCAATGGCACCCGACCTACGAGCAGTACTTC
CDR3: CASSQWHPTYEQYF

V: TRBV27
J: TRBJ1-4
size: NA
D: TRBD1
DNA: TGTGCCAGCAGTCACAGGGGGCTAGTTGGTGAAAAACTGTTTTTT
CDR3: CASSHRGLVGEKLFF

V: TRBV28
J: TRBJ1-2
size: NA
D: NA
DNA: TGTGCCAGCAGTACCTTTGCGATCGGCGAAAATGGCTACACCTTC
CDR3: CASSTFAIGENGYTF

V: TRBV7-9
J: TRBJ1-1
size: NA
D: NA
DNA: TGTGCCAGCAGCTTAGCGCTGGGGGTTAGACCCTCTGAAGCTTTCTTT
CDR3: CASSLALGVRPSEAFF

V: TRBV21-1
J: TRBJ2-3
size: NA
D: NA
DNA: TGTGCCAGCAGCAAAAGCGGGGCCCGAGATACGCAGTATTTT
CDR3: CASSKSGARDTQYF

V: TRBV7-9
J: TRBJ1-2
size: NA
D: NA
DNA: TGTGCCAGCAATACCGACCTCTCCTATGGCTACACCTTC
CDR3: CASNTDLSYGYTF

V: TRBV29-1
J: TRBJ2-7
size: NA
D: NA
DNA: TGCAGCGGTGGAATCGGCTACGAGCAGTACTTC
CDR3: CSGGIGYEQYF

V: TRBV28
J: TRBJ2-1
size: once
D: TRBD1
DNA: TGTGCCAGCAGTTTCTCCGACAGGGGTGAGCAGTTCTTC
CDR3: CASSFSDRGEQFF

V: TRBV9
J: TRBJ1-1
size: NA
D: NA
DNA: TGTGCCAGCAGCGTAGTGGGGACAACCCGAGGGAGCACTGAAGCTTTCTTT
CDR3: CASSVVGTTRGSTEAFF

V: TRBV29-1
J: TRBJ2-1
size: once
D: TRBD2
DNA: TGCAGCGTGGCTGTAGCGGGAGGGCTGTTCTCTGAGCAGTTCTTC
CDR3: CSVAVAGGLFSEQFF

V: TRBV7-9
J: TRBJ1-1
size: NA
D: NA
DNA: TGTGCCAGCAGCTACACAGTAAGAATGAACACTGAAGCTTTCTTT
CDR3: CASSYTVRMNTEAFF

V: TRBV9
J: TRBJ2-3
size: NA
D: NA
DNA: TGTGCCAGCAGCGTAGGCGGGGTCACAGATACGCAGTATTTT
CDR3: CASSVGGVTDTQYF

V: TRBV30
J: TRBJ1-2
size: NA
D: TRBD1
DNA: TGTGCCTGGGGTGACAGGGGCTATGGCTACACCTTC
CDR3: CAWGDRGYGYTF

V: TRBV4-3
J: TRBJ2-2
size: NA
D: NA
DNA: TGCGCCAGCAGCCAAGCGGGGGTCGGGGAGCTGTTTTTT
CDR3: CASSQAGVGELFF

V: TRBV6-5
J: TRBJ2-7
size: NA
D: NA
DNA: TGTGCCAGCAGACGAACCGGGGGCGAGCAGTACTTC
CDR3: CASRRTGGEQYF

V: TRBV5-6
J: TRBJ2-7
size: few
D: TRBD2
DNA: TGTGCCAGCGGGCGGGGGGGAGCCTCCTACGAGCAGTACTTC
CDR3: CASGRGGASYEQYF

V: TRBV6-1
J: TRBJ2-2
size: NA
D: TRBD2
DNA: TGTGCCAGCAGTGATCAAACGAGCGGGAGTGGCGGGGAGCTGTTTTTT
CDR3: CASSDQTSGSGGELFF

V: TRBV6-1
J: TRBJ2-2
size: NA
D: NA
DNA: TGTGCCAGCAGTGGGCCGGCCCAAGTCACCGGGGAGCTGTTTTTT
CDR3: CASSGPAQVTGELFF

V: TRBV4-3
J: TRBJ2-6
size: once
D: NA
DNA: TGCGCCAGCAGCCAAGCGAGGGGTTCTGGGGCCAACGTCCTGACTTTC
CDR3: CASSQARGSGANVLTF

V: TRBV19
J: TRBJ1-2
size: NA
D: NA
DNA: TGTGCCAGTAGTATTAAATGGGGGAACTATGGCTACACCTTC
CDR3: CASSIKWGNYGYTF

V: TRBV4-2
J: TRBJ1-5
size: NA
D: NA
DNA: TGTGCCAGCAGCCAAGCAGGGTTTGATCAGCCCCAGCATTTT
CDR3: CASSQAGFDQPQHF

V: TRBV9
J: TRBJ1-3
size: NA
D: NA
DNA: TGTGCCAGCAGCGTAGGCAGGGCGGCCGGAAACACCATATATTTT
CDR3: CASSVGRAAGNTIYF

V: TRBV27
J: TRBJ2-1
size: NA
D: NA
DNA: TGTGCCAGCAGTGCCCTGATCAGCGACTACAATGAGCAGTTCTTC
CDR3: CASSALISDYNEQFF

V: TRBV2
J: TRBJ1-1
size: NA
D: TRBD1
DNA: TGTGCCAGCGGGGGACAGGGGACTGAAGCTTTCTTT
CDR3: CASGGQGTEAFF

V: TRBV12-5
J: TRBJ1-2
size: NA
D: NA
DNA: TGTGCTAGTGCCTTAAACCCTAACTATGGCTACACCTTC
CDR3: CASALNPNYGYTF

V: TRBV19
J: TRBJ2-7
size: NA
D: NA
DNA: TGTGCCAGTAGAAACCCGGAACTAGACTCCTACGAGCAGTACTTC
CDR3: CASRNPELDSYEQYF

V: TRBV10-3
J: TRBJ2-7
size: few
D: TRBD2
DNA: TGTGCCATCAGCACCATCAGTAGCGGGACGCCCTACGAGCAGTACTTC
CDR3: CAISTISSGTPYEQYF

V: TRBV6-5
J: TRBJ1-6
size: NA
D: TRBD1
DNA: TGTGCCAGCAGTTCCCGCGACAGGGGGCTCTCACCCCTCCACTTT
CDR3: CASSSRDRGLSPLHF

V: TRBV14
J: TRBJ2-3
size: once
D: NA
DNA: TGTGCCAGCAGCCATATGAGAGGGTTCCAGGGGTTTCGCACAGATACGCAGTATTTT
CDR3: CASSHMRGFQGFRTDTQYF

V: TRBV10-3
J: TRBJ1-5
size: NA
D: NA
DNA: TGTGCCATCAGTGAGAACAATCAGCCCCAGCATTTT
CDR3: CAISENNQPQHF

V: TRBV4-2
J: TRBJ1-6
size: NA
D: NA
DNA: TGTGCCAGCAGCCGGGAGACGGGGGCTGATTCACCCCTCCACTTT
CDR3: CASSRETGADSPLHF

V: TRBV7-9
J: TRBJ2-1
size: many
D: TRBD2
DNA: TGTGCCAGCAGGAGACTAGCGGGAAGTTACAATGAGCAGTTCTTC
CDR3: CASRRLAGSYNEQFF

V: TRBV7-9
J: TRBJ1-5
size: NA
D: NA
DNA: TGTGCCAGCAGCCCCCGGGGGGTGGAGGGAGTTCAGCCCCAGCATTTT
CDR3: CASSPRGVEGVQPQHF

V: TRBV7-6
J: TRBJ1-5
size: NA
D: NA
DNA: TGTGCCAGCAGCGCAGGGTCGCTTCAGCCCCAGCATTTT
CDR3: CASSAGSLQPQHF

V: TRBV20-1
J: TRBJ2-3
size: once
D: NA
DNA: TGCAGTGCTAGAGTTTCAGATACGCAGTATTTT
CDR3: CSARVSDTQYF

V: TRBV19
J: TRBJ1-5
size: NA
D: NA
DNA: TGTGCCAGTAGCCACGACCTTCAGCCCCAGCATTTT
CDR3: CASSHDLQPQHF

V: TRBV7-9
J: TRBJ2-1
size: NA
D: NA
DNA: TGTGCCAGCAGCTTACTAGGTGAGGGATACAATGAGCAGTTCTTC
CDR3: CASSLLGEGYNEQFF

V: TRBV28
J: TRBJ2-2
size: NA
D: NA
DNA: TGTGCCAGCAGCCGCTCCGGGTCTACCGGGGAGCTGTTTTTT
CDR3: CASSRSGSTGELFF

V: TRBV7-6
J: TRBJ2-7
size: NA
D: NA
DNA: TGTGCCAGCAGCTCTAGAAGCGGATACTCCTACGAGCAGTACTTC
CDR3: CASSSRSGYSYEQYF

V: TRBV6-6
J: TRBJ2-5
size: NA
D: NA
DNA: TGTGCCAGCAGCCAGAGCCAAGAGACCCAGTACTTC
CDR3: CASSQSQETQYF

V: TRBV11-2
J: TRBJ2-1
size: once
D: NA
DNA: TGTGCCAGCAGCTTAGATGAAGGGATGTACAATGAGCAGTTCTTC
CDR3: CASSLDEGMYNEQFF

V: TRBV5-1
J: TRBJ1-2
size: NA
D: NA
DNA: TGCGCCAGCAGGAGGCTTACCTCATATGGCTACACCTTC
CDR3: CASRRLTSYGYTF